These T cell receptor beta chains were read from a single sample in a study of T-cell reconstitution after alpha-beta-depleted transplantation in children. TCRdb independently ran MiXCR on the PCR reads; one entry per CDR3 protein. The data contain approximately 650,000 distinct CDR3 sequences, around 13% of them singletons. Sequencing was performed on PBMCs, taken before TCRalphabeta/CD19-depleted stem cell transplant. All receptors come from a girl aged 2 to 9 with congenital amegakaryocytic thrombocytopenia, due to receive a stem cell transplant. The CDR3 runs from the conserved cysteine through the conserved F or W. Each record gives: clone size, V gene, CDR3 protein. Clone size is shown for a subset of rows, as once, few, many or a class of expanded clone.

size: .
V: TRBV20-1
CDR3: CSAPNLAGGSYEQYF

size: many
V: TRBV10-3
CDR3: CAISVSPDSNQPQHF

size: .
V: TRBV21-1
CDR3: CPAPSSWAGDNQPQHF

size: few
V: TRBV28
CDR3: CASSRQGVSDEQFF

size: many
V: TRBV12-3/TRBV12-4
CDR3: CASSLGYRGGYTF

size: many
V: TRBV20-1
CDR3: CSANQELNTEAFF

size: many
V: TRBV5-1
CDR3: CASSLLTSSPYEQYF

size: few
V: TRBV21-1
CDR3: CASRSGYEDEQYF

size: .
V: TRBV6-1
CDR3: CASSREFPGGRVYEQYF

size: many
V: TRBV12-3/TRBV12-4
CDR3: CASSPPRDRGTEAFF

size: .
V: TRBV5-1
CDR3: CASSLRDSSARGPGTGELFF

size: many
V: TRBV7-2
CDR3: CASSLKSQYNEQFF

size: few
V: TRBV10-3
CDR3: CAISVDGAPYEQYF

size: .
V: TRBV7-6
CDR3: CASKGLAGAFF

size: few
V: TRBV18
CDR3: CASSLSTPQETQYF

size: many
V: TRBV7-9
CDR3: CASNDPGSSYNEQFF

size: many
V: TRBV20-1
CDR3: CSARDPLAAPPDTQYF

size: .
V: TRBV5-1
CDR3: CASSRTGYQETQYF

size: .
V: TRBV5-1
CDR3: CASSLYTSGRGKEWTQYF

size: many
V: TRBV15
CDR3: CATSRAQREGLIYEQFF

size: few
V: TRBV5-1
CDR3: CASSLGRGRNQPQHF

size: .
V: TRBV20-1
CDR3: CSARDSRGSTDTQYF

size: many
V: TRBV5-6
CDR3: CASGLWAAEAFF

size: few
V: TRBV2
CDR3: CASSGTYQQPQHF

size: .
V: TRBV12-3/TRBV12-4
CDR3: CASSYGDWQETQYF

size: many
V: TRBV5-1
CDR3: CASSLGGRGTDTQYF

size: many
V: TRBV7-2
CDR3: CASSLTPGLTVNSPLHF

size: many
V: TRBV7-7
CDR3: CASSLSQGNEQFF